The source of this T cell receptor beta chain is a study of blood T cell repertoires in COVID-19. Background on the study: Sites across the United States, Italy and Spain contributed samples from acute and convalescent COVID-19. The analysed material was cDNA or gDNA that came from T cells, B-cell-depleted T cells, or PBMCs.

Here immunoSEQ multiplex PCR was the method, and the copy in TCRdb shows in-frame clones only, minus some. In the table there are 300,000 to 350,000 clones, approximately 88% of which are singletons. Grouping used clinical history reported by participants in a survey and questionnaire. Cohort 3 recovered donors had two negative PCRs, clearance, or symptom resolution. This receptor was taken from a man under 40 who had recovered from COVID-19. The sample taken for sequencing was PBMCs or T cells enriched from blood (not recorded which).

The CDR3 DNA follows: TGTGCCAGCAGGGCCGGGACAGAGAACACTGAAGCTTTCTTT. Protein: CASRAGTENTEAFF. This chain uses TRBV6-5 with TRBJ1-1, with TRBD1 identical over 7 bases. CDR1 is MNHEY and CDR2 is SVGAGI in the germline V gene. Losses at the gene ends were 6 bases for V and 1 base for J; bases not matched to a gene: 5. The length of the CDR3 is 14 residues.